This T cell receptor (beta chain) was sequenced in a study of neurological immune-mediated disorders. Study outcomes and limitations: It was the repertoires of 18 of 34 multiple sclerosis patients that phylogenetic grouping placed in one related-CDR3 cluster, which is a possible signature. There was no clinical or MRI feature that showed an association with the multiple sclerosis repertoire cluster.

CDR1 is MNHNS, CDR2 SASEGT, per germline. The CDR3 covers 13 residues. The germline V and J ends were trimmed by 5 bases and 9 bases, with 14 bases remaining between them. The cDNA was produced through 5'RACE with 10-nucleotide random UMIs. TCRdb reanalysed the 5' RACE reads using MiXCR and keeps one entry per CDR3 protein. The sample lists about 35,000 distinct CDR3 sequences, 3.5% to 4% seen once, with roughly 2.2% in the top ten. This clonotype came up many times. Its antigen is as yet unknown. The chain employs TRBV6-1 and TRBJ2-1, with D possibly being TRBD2 (5 bases). The sequence came from a man aged 30 to 45 with multiple sclerosis. The material sequenced was PBMCs. In DNA form, the CDR3 reads TGTGCCAGCAGTCTACTAGTAATAAGTGAGCAGTTCTTC. Protein sequence: CASSLLVISEQFF.